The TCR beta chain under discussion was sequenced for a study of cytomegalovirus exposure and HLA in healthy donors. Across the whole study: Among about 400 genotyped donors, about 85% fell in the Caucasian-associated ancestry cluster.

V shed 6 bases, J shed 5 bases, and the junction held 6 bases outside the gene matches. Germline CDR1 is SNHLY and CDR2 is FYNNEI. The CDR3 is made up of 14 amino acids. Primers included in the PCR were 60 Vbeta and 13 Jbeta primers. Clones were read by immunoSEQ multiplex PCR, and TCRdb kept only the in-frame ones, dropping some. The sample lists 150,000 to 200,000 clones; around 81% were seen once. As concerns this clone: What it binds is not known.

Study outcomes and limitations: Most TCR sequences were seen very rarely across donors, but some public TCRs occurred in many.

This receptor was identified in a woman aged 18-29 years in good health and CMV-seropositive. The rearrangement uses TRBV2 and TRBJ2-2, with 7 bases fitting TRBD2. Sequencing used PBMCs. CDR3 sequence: CASSGGGETGELFF. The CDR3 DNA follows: TGTGCCAGCAGCGGGGGAGGGGAGACCGGGGAGCTGTTTTTT.